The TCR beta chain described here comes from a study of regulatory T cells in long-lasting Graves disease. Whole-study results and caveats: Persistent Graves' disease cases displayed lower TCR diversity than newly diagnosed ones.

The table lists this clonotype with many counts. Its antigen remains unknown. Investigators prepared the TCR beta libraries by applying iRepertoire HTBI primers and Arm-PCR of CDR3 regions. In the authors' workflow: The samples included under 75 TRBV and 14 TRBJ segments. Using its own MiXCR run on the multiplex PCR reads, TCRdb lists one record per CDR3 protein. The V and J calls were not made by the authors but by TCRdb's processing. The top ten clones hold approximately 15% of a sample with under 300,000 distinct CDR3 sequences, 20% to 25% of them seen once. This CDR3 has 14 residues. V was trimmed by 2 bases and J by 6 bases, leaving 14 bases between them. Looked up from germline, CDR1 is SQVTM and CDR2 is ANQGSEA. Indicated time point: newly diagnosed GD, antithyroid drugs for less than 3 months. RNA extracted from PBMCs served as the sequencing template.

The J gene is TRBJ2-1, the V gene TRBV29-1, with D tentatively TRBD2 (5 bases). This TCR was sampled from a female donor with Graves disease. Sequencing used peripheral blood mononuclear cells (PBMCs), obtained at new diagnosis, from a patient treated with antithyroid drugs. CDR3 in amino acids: CSVESGGVGNEQFF. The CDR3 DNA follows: TGCAGCGTTGAATCCGGAGGAGTCGGCAATGAGCAGTTCTTC.